Detailed here is one T cell receptor beta chain. These data are taken from a study of technical replicates of blood from a few donors. Here immunoSEQ multiplex PCR was the method, and the copy in TCRdb shows in-frame clones only, minus some. The data contain about 81,000 clones, roughly 95% of them singletons. This CDR3 spans 16 amino acids. The germline CDR1 and CDR2 sequences are LNHDA and SQIVND (reference sequence). The V end was cut by 3 bases, the J end by 0 bases, with 12 bases between. Source material: T cells isolated from PBMCs. The clonotype was recovered from a human donor in good health. J is TRBJ1-3 and V is TRBV19; no firm D call. The CDR3 nucleotides read TGTGCCAGTAGTATTATAATCGGCGGCTCTGGAAACACCATATATTTT. It translates to CASSIIIGGSGNTIYF.